One and the same sample provided the 10 T cell receptor beta chains below, sequenced in a study of identical twins. Via MiXCR, TCRdb re-called the 5' RACE reads, giving one row per CDR3 protein. Of about 690,000 distinct CDR3 sequences in the sample, around 6% were seen once. Sequenced input: naive T cells sorted from blood. These receptors were taken from a man aged 18-30 years in good health.

The sample holds many counts of this clonotype. V is TRBV6-1 and J is TRBJ2-3; 12 bases agree with TRBD2. The V gene end was trimmed by 5 bases and the J gene end by 2 bases; junction bases not matched to a gene: 5. The CDR3 covers 16 residues. The germline V gene encodes CDR1 MNHNS and CDR2 SASEGT. The CDR3 DNA sequence: TGTGCCAGCAGTAAGGGACTAGCGGGTTCCACAGATACGCAGTATTTT. This encodes CASSKGLAGSTDTQYF.

This clonotype was seen only a few times. The CDR3 coding sequence is TGTGCCAGCAGTATCGACAGGGGGATTAACACCGGGGAGCTGTTTTTT. Translation gives CASSIDRGINTGELFF. The chain links TRBV27 to TRBJ2-2, with TRBD1 matching 9 bases. The CDR3 runs to 16 residues. Germline V gives CDR1 MNHEY, CDR2 SMNVEV (reference sequence). V shed 5 bases and J 2 bases; nucleotides not matched to a gene: 6.

This sequence joins TRBV5-1 and TRBJ2-3; D is ambiguous. This CDR3 contains 19 residues. In germline, CDR1 is SGHRS, CDR2 YFSETQ. Trimming took 0 bases from V and 2 from J, leaving 22 bases between them. For the CDR3, the DNA is TGCGCCAGCAGCTTGGATGGTTACCCACTAATGACAAACACAGATACGCAGTATTTT. Protein product: CASSLDGYPLMTNTDTQYF. The variable domain in full, completed from reference TRBV5-1 and TRBJ2-3, reads KAGVTQTPRYLIKTRGQQVTLSCSPISGHRSVSWYQQTPGQGLQFLFEYFSETQRNKGNFPGRFSGRQFSNSRSEMNVSTLELGDSALYLCASSLDGYPLMTNTDTQYFGPGTRLTVL.

This clonotype was recorded at least ten times. The rearrangement joins TRBV24-1 to TRBJ2-1; TRBD2 is a possible D gene (6 bases). V lost 7 bases, J lost 4 bases, and 16 bases lay in between. CDR1 KGHDR and CDR2 SFDVKD come from the germline V gene. The CDR3 spans 15 residues. The CDR3 DNA follows: TGTGCCACCAGCTCGGGGTCCGGGGGTTACAATGAGCAGTTCTTC. Its protein is CATSSGSGGYNEQFF.

V is TRBV16 and J is TRBJ2-7; 11 nucleotides agree with TRBD1. V shed 4 bases and J 4 bases; nucleotides not matched to a gene: 9. The length of the CDR3 is 16 residues. From germline, CDR1 is KGHSY and CDR2 FQNENV. DNA for the CDR3: TGTGCCAGCAGCCCATCCTCGGGGACAGGGGGGTACGAGCAGTACTTC. This encodes CASSPSSGTGGYEQYF.

This clonotype came up a few times. The CDR3 bases are TGTGCCAGCATAGCCACAGGGGTTCCCTACGAGCAGTACGTC. As protein: CASIATGVPYEQYV. The rearrangement uses TRBV6-2 or TRBV6-3 and TRBJ2-7; 7 bases match TRBD1. The CDR3 contains 14 residues. With 7 bases clipped from V and 2 bases from J, the junction kept 8 bases outside the gene matches. Germline V gives CDR1 MNHEY, CDR2 SVGEGT.

The chain links TRBV30 to TRBJ2-2, with D unresolved. Trimming took off 6 bases at V and 1 base at J, with 12 bases between the two ends. CDR3 length: 14 residues. CDR1 and CDR2 (germline): GTSNPN, SVGIG (reference sequence). CDR3 sequence: CACQLPQNTGELFF. The CDR3 DNA reads TGTGCCTGTCAACTCCCACAGAACACCGGGGAGCTGTTTTTT.

The V and J genes are TRBV5-6 and TRBJ2-3; no definite D call. Germline loops: CDR1 SGHDT, CDR2 YYEEEE. V was shortened by 0 bases and J by 0 bases, with 11 bases between the two germline ends. The CDR3 loop spans 16 amino acids. CDR3 sequence (DNA): TGTGCCAGCAGCTTGGATCGCGGTTCTAGCACAGATACGCAGTATTTT. Encoded protein: CASSLDRGSSTDTQYF.

A few counts support this clonotype. The V gene is TRBV19, the J gene TRBJ2-5; unclear D gene. V lost 3 bases and J 3 bases, leaving 8 bases between the germline ends. Germline CDR1 and CDR2: LNHDA and SQIVND (reference sequence). The CDR3 totals 13 residues. The CDR3 DNA sequence: TGTGCCAGTAGTATCGGGCCAAAAGAGACCCAGTACTTC. Translating gives CASSIGPKETQYF.

This clonotype was observed many times. The J gene is TRBJ2-2, the V gene TRBV7-7; 15 nucleotides agree with TRBD2. This CDR3 region has 18 residues. Germline values: CDR1 SSHAT, CDR2 FNYEAQ (reference sequence). The J segment lost 1 base and the V segment lost 6 bases, leaving 6 bases of the junction unmatched. CDR3 nucleotide sequence: TGTGCCAGCAGTGGAGAGGGACTAGCGGGAGGGAACACCGGGGAGCTGTTTTTT. It specifies CASSGEGLAGGNTGELFF.